The T cell receptor beta chain described here comes from a study of cytomegalovirus exposure and HLA in healthy donors. This PCR relied on a set of 60 Vbeta primers and 13 Jbeta primers. The method was immunoSEQ multiplex PCR; TCRdb's version includes in-frame clones alone and lacks a portion of them. This repertoire shows 150,000 or so clones, just under 80% found once; its top ten account for 1%. The germline CDR1 and CDR2 sequences are SEHNR and FQNEAQ (reference sequence). CDR3 size: 13 residues. V lost 5 bases, J lost 8 bases, and 12 bases lay in between. Worth noting for this clone: Its matching antigen is unknown.

Broader study findings: Trimming of TCR beta V- and J-genes showed a link, identified in a later analysis, to a missense DCLRE1C variant.

The chain uses TRBV7-9 and TRBJ2-2, with D unclear. The sequenced material came from PBMCs. The TCR was taken from a woman aged 45-65 years in good health and CMV-seropositive. CDR3 sequence: CASSQVVSGELFF. The CDR3 DNA sequence: TGTGCCAGCAGCCAGGTGGTGTCTGGGGAGCTGTTTTTT.